The entry below gives a single T cell receptor beta chain sequence along with its context. Its specificity is unknown. The method was immunoSEQ multiplex PCR; TCRdb's version includes in-frame clones alone and lacks a portion of them. The sample holds around 940,000 clones, approximately 80% seen once. This entry comes from a study of shared clonotypes between healthy human individuals. About the study: The composition of the donors was two women and a few men aged 18 to 49.

Between the trimmed V and J ends, which lost 8 bases and 8 bases, there was a span of 15 bases. Germline values: CDR1 LNHDA, CDR2 SQIVND (reference sequence). This CDR3 has 13 residues. Findings of the study overall: As a rule, naive subsets had a larger estimated richness than memory subsets.

Everyone who donated was a Caucasian adult who lived in Nashville, Tennessee. The chain uses TRBV19 and TRBJ1-4, with a possible D match to TRBD1 (5 bases). The TCR sequence derives from a man aged 18 to 35 in good health. The sample was memory CD4+ T cells sorted from blood. Stated subset: CD45RA-negative fraction. CDR3 region: CASQDRIGEKLFF. For the CDR3, the DNA is TGTGCCAGTCAAGACAGAATTGGGGAAAAACTGTTTTTT.